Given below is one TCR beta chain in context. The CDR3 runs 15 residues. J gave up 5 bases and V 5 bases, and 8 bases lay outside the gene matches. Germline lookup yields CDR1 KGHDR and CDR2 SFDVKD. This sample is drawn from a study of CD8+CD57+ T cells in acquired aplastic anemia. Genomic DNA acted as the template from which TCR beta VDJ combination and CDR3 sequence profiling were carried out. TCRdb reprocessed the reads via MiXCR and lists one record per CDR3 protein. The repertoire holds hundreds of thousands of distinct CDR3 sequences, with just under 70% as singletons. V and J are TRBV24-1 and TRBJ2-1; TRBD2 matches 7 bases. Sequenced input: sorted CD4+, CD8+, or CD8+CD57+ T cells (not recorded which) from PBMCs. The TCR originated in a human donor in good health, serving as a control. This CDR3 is CATSAPRGVNNEQFF. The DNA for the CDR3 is TGTGCCACCAGTGCCCCACGGGGGGTTAACAATGAGCAGTTCTTC.